This T cell receptor (beta chain) emerged from a study of long-term antiretroviral therapy in people with HIV. The CDR3 has 13 amino acids. The germline V and J ends were trimmed by 7 bases and 4 bases, with 10 bases remaining between them. The germline gives CDR1 MNHEY, CDR2 SVGAGI. This clone was recorded a few times. A v3.0 immunoSEQ assay was performed at survey level. Assay: immunoSEQ multiplex PCR; the TCRdb copy retains only in-frame clones and omits some. The data show 20,000 to 25,000 clones, roughly four fifths seen once. The rearrangement joins TRBV6-5 to TRBJ1-4; D is possibly TRBD1 (6 bases). This clonotype was obtained from a man aged 50 to 59 with HIV. Sequenced here: unsorted PBMCs, sampled 0.3 years after starting antiretroviral therapy. CDR3 bases: TGTGCCAGCAAAGGGGGTGGTAATGAAAAACTGTTTTTT. Its translation is CASKGGGNEKLFF.